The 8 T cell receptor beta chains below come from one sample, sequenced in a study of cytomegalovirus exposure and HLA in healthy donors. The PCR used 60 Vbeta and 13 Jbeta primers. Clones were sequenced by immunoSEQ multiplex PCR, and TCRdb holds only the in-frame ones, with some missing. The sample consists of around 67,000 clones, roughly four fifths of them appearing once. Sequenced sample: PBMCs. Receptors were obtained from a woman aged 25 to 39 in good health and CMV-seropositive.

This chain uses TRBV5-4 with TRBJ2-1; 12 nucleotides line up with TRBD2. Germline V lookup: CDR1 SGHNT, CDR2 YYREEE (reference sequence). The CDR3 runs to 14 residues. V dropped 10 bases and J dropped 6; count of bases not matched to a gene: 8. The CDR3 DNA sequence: TGTGCCGGACGACTAGCGGGAGAGGCCAATGAGCAGTTCTTC. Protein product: CAGRLAGEANEQFF.

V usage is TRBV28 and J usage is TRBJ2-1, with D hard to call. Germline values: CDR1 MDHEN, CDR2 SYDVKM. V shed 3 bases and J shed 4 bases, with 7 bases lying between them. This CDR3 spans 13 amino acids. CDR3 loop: CASSFGGYNEQFF. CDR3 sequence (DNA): TGTGCCAGCAGTTTTGGCGGTTACAATGAGCAGTTCTTC.

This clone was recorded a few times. CDR3 coding DNA: TGCGCCAGCAGCCTAGGGACTAGGACCTACGAGCAGTACTTC. Its protein is CASSLGTRTYEQYF. V gene TRBV4-1 combines with J gene TRBJ2-7; 8 nucleotides align to TRBD2. The CDR3 runs to 14 residues. The J segment lost 2 bases and the V segment lost 4 bases, leaving 4 bases of the junction unmatched. The germline V gene encodes CDR1 MGHRA and CDR2 YSYEKL.

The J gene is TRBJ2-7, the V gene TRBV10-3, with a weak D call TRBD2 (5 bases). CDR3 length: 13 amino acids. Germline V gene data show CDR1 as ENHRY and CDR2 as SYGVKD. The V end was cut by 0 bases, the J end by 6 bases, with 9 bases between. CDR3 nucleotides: TGTGCCATCAGTGAGTCCGCCGGGATCGAGCAGTACTTC. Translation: CAISESAGIEQYF.

The CDR3 DNA reads as TGTGCCAGCAGCTTAGGAGCTAGCGGGAGGCAAGATACGCAGTATTTT. It codes for CASSLGASGRQDTQYF. The chain is built from TRBV11-2 and TRBJ2-3; TRBD2 matches at 11 bases. V gave up 1 base and J gave up 5 bases; unmatched junction bases: 5. The germline gives CDR1 SGHAT, CDR2 FQNNGV. This CDR3 spans 16 amino acids.

For the CDR3, the DNA is TGCGCCAGCTCCCTAGCGGGAGGGAATGAGCAGTTCTTC. Translated: CASSLAGGNEQFF. The chain employs TRBV4-1 and TRBJ2-1, with 12 bases lining up with TRBD2. Trimming cost V 8 bases and J 7 bases; bases outside gene matches: 3. The CDR3 contains 13 residues. Looked up from germline, CDR1 is MGHRA and CDR2 is YSYEKL.

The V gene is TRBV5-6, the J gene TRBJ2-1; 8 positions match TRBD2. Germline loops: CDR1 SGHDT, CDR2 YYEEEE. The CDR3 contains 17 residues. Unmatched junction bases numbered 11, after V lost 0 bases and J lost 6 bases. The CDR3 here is CASSLAIEAGVVNEQFF. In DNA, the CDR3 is TGTGCCAGCAGCTTGGCCATAGAAGCGGGGGTCGTCAATGAGCAGTTCTTC.

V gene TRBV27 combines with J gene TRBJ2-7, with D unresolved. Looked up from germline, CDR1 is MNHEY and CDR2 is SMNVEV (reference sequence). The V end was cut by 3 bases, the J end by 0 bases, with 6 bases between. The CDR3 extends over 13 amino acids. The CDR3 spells CASSFPNSYEQYF. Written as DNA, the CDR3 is TGTGCCAGCAGTTTCCCCAACTCCTACGAGCAGTACTTC.